This TCR beta chain was recorded in a study of blood T cell repertoires in COVID-19. As for the study in general: The United States, Italy and Spain supplied acute and convalescent COVID-19 samples. Nucleic acid was either cDNA or gDNA, and it came from T cells, B-cell-depleted T cells, or PBMCs.

Data came from immunoSEQ multiplex PCR; TCRdb stores just in-frame clones and leaves some out. This repertoire shows approximately 300,000 clones, less than 85% found once; its top ten account for 1.5% to 2%. Participant-given clinical history determined each cohort assignment. Up to 2 weeks before entering the study, exposed participants had met a COVID-19 case. There are 14 residues in the CDR3. V gave up 0 bases and J gave up 7 bases, with 10 bases separating them. In germline, CDR1 is LGHNA, CDR2 YSLEER. This clonotype was obtained from a woman aged 25-40 years who had been exposed to COVID-19. Material for sequencing was PBMCs or T cells enriched from blood (not recorded which). This chain joins TRBV4-3 and TRBJ1-5; a possible D gene is TRBD1 (5 bases). The CDR3 bases are TGCGCCAGCAGCCAAGAAGGGGTACGGCAGCCCCAGCATTTT. This encodes CASSQEGVRQPQHF.